This T cell receptor (beta chain) was recorded in a study of cytomegalovirus exposure and HLA in healthy donors. General study results and limits: Being productive about 90% or about 30% of the time was typical of most TCR beta V segments in an earlier analysis.

Use of 60 Vbeta and 13 Jbeta primers characterized the PCR. Some clones are missing from TCRdb's copy, which holds only in-frame ones; the method was immunoSEQ multiplex PCR. The table lists about 150,000 clones, over 60% of them singletons. Comments on this clone: The antigen is undetermined.

The CDR3 sequence is 15 residues long. Trimming removed 5 bases from V and 0 bases from J; junction bases left unmatched: 2. The germline V gene has CDR1 SGHTA and CDR2 FQGNSA. The TCR comes from a woman aged 18-30 years in good health and CMV-seronegative. The rearrangement links TRBV7-2 to TRBJ2-3; TRBD1 aligns across 10 bases. The sequenced sample was PBMCs. In DNA form, the CDR3 reads TGTGCCAGCAGCCGACAGGGGGCGAGCACAGATACGCAGTATTTT. Translation: CASSRQGASTDTQYF.